What follows describes a single T cell receptor (beta chain). In germline, CDR1 is SGDLS, CDR2 YYNGEE. Unmatched junction bases numbered 2, after V lost 1 base and J lost 0 bases. This CDR3 spans 15 amino acids. Measured with immunoSEQ multiplex PCR; TCRdb has only the in-frame clones, and not every one. The repertoire holds a few hundred thousand clones, with around 83% as singletons. This sample is part of a study of blood T cell repertoires in COVID-19. The chain links TRBV9 to TRBJ1-2; 8 positions match TRBD1. The sample was peripheral blood. The receptor was isolated from a man aged 45-65 years with active or convalescent COVID-19. The CDR3 sequence: CASSVQGAANYGYTF. The CDR3 coding sequence is TGTGCCAGCAGCGTACAGGGGGCAGCTAACTATGGCTACACCTTC.